One and the same sample provided the 20 T cell receptor beta chains below, sequenced in a study of blood T cell repertoires in COVID-19. TCRdb's copy holds only in-frame clones and misses some; the assay was immunoSEQ multiplex PCR. The sample carries under 55,000 clones, around 80% recorded once. The specimen sequenced was peripheral blood. The receptors come from an older man with acute or convalescent COVID-19.

The V gene is TRBV5-6, the J gene TRBJ1-2, with TRBD1 identical over 9 bases. The CDR3 has 15 amino acids. Germline V lookup: CDR1 SGHDT, CDR2 YYEEEE. The V and J ends lost 4 bases and 10 bases, in that order; junction bases with no gene match: 14. Here the CDR3 DNA reads TGTGCCAGCAGCACCGGGGACAGGGATTTTCAGGACTACACCTTC. Its translation is CASSTGDRDFQDYTF.

V gene TRBV7-2 combines with J gene TRBJ2-2; the match to TRBD2 covers 7 bases. This CDR3 region has 14 residues. With V trimmed by 1 base and J by 7 bases, 3 bases remained unmatched. Germline CDR1 is SGHTA and CDR2 is FQGNSA. This CDR3 is CASSLEAGYGELFF. The CDR3 DNA follows: TGTGCCAGCAGCTTAGAAGCGGGGTACGGGGAGCTGTTTTTT.

This chain links TRBV5-1 with TRBJ1-2; TRBD1 agrees at 7 bases. From germline, CDR1 is SGHRS and CDR2 YFSETQ. The CDR3 is 15 residues long. The ends lost 4 bases at V and 5 bases at J; junction bases unmatched: 11. The CDR3: CASSRGQSFGYGYTF. The CDR3 nucleotides read TGCGCCAGCAGCAGGGGACAGTCCTTTGGGTATGGCTACACCTTC.

This clone appeared a few times. The V gene is TRBV5-4, the J gene TRBJ2-1; TRBD2 aligns across 14 bases. Per the germline V gene, CDR1 is SGHNT and CDR2 is YYREEE (reference sequence). V lost 3 bases to trimming and J lost 5 bases; unmatched junction nucleotides: 4. The CDR3 consists of 16 residues. The CDR3 spells CASSSGTSGGNNEQFF. The CDR3 DNA follows: TGTGCCAGCAGCTCAGGGACTAGCGGGGGTAACAATGAGCAGTTCTTC.

V gene TRBV11-3 combines with J gene TRBJ2-5; 10 positions match TRBD1. This CDR3 region has 15 residues. Germline loops: CDR1 SGHNT, CDR2 YENEEA. The trim removed 6 bases at V and 5 bases at J, leaving 9 bases unmatched. CDR3 loop: CASSSDRGRRETQYF. Written as DNA, the CDR3 is TGTGCCAGCAGTTCCGACAGGGGGCGGAGGGAGACCCAGTACTTC.

The gene calls are TRBV3-1 (or the pseudogene TRBV3-2) and TRBJ2-1, with 13 bases lining up with TRBD2. The V gene's germline CDR1 is LGHDT and CDR2 YNNKEL (reference sequence). The ends lost 4 bases at V and 8 bases at J; junction bases unmatched: 8. The CDR3 consists of 16 residues. CDR3: CASSLTGLAGVYEQFF. As DNA, the CDR3 is TGTGCCAGCAGCCTTACCGGACTAGCGGGAGTCTATGAGCAGTTCTTC.

V usage is TRBV6-2 or TRBV6-3 and J usage is TRBJ2-2; 9 bases line up with TRBD2. CDR1 and CDR2 from the germline V gene are MNHEY and SVGEGT. Unmatched junction bases numbered 12, after V lost 2 bases and J lost 2 bases. The CDR3 is 19 residues long. CDR3 nucleotides: TGTGCCAGCAGTTACCCCATATCGAGACTAGCGGTTAACACCGGGGAGCTGTTTTTT. Encoded protein: CASSYPISRLAVNTGELFF.

The chain is built from TRBV10-1 and TRBJ2-7; 8 bases agree with TRBD1. The germline CDR1 and CDR2 sequences are WNHNN and SYGVQD (reference sequence). V dropped 5 bases and J dropped 3; count of bases not matched to a gene: 6. The CDR3 sequence is 14 residues long. CDR3 region: CASSPGTGDYEQYF. CDR3 coding DNA: TGCGCCAGCAGTCCCGGGACAGGAGACTACGAGCAGTACTTC.

V and J are TRBV7-8 and TRBJ2-2, with TRBD2 matching 8 bases. There are 18 residues in the CDR3. CDR1 SGHVS and CDR2 FQNEAQ come from the germline V gene. V was clipped by 5 bases and J by 3 bases; unmatched bases: 14. The CDR3 DNA is TGTGCCAGCAGCCGCTTCGGGGGGGCTGTAGTAGACACCGGGGAGCTGTTTTTT. It yields the protein CASSRFGGAVVDTGELFF.

This clone was recorded once. The rearrangement links TRBV9 to TRBJ1-2, with a possible D match to TRBD1 (6 bases). CDR3 length: 15 residues. Trimming stripped 4 bases from V and 4 bases from J, with 17 bases between. CDR1 is SGDLS and CDR2 is YYNGEE in the germline V gene. The CDR3 here is CASSYTGGKGYGYTF. In DNA form, the CDR3 reads TGTGCCAGCAGCTATACGGGGGGCAAAGGCTATGGCTACACCTTC. Full variable domain (remainder filled in from reference TRBV9 and TRBJ1-2): DSGVTQTPKHLITATGQRVTLRCSPRSGDLSVYWYQQSLDQGLQFLIQYYNGEERAKGNILERFSAQQFPDLHSELNLSSLELGDSALYFCASSYTGGKGYGYTFGSGTRLTVV.

The J gene is TRBJ1-2, the V gene TRBV19; no clear D gene. V lost 6 bases and J 5 bases, leaving 19 bases between the germline ends. This CDR3 comprises 15 residues. Germline CDR1 reads LNHDA; CDR2 reads SQIVND (reference sequence). DNA for the CDR3: TGTGCCAGTAGGATCCCAGCCGGCGGACTTTATGGCTACACCTTC. Its protein is CASRIPAGGLYGYTF. Full variable domain (rest looked up from reference TRBV19 and TRBJ1-2): DGGITQSPKYLFRKEGQNVTLSCEQNLNHDAMYWYRQDPGQGLRLIYYSQIVNDFQKGDIAEGYSVSREKKESFPLTVTSAQKNPTAFYLCASRIPAGGLYGYTFGSGTRLTVV.

This clone was detected only once. V usage is TRBV7-8 and J usage is TRBJ1-1; TRBD1 matches 8 bases. This CDR3 comprises 15 residues. Germline CDR1 and CDR2: SGHVS and FQNEAQ. J lost 7 bases, V lost 5 bases, and 12 bases had no gene match. Written as DNA, the CDR3 is TGTGCCAGCAGCCCAGGATCAGGGGGCTCGATTGAAGCTTTCTTT. Translated: CASSPGSGGSIEAFF.

The J gene is TRBJ2-7, the V gene TRBV11-2; 10 positions agree with TRBD2. Germline-derived CDR1 and CDR2 are SGHAT and FQNNGV. The CDR3 contains 16 residues. Trimming cost V 2 bases and J 0 bases; bases outside gene matches: 4. The CDR3: CASSLLAGGSSYEQYF. The CDR3 DNA reads as TGTGCCAGCAGCTTATTAGCGGGAGGAAGCTCCTACGAGCAGTACTTC.

The V gene is TRBV3-1 (or the pseudogene TRBV3-2), the J gene TRBJ2-7, with TRBD2 matching 7 bases. The length of the CDR3 is 14 residues. V shed 3 bases, J shed 6 bases, and the junction held 8 bases outside the gene matches. Germline V gene sequence: CDR1 LGHDT, CDR2 YNNKEL (reference sequence). The CDR3 region is CASSQGGTKGEQYF. DNA of the CDR3: TGTGCCAGCAGCCAGGGGGGGACTAAAGGCGAGCAGTACTTC.

This clone was counted only a few times. The gene calls are TRBV29-1 and TRBJ2-1; D may be TRBD2 (5 bases). This CDR3 is 14 amino acids long. The germline CDR1 and CDR2 sequences are SQVTM and ANQGSEA. Trimming cost V 5 bases and J 2 bases, with 13 bases left between them. The CDR3 is CSVSRAGAYNEQFF. The CDR3 DNA reads TGCAGCGTTTCGAGGGCGGGCGCCTACAATGAGCAGTTCTTC.

The genes are TRBV30 and TRBJ1-2; a weak D match, TRBD1 (6 bases). CDR1 is GTSNPN and CDR2 is SVGIG in the germline V gene (reference sequence). The CDR3 consists of 14 residues. The germline V and J ends were trimmed by 5 bases and 7 bases, with 20 bases remaining between them. The DNA of the CDR3 is TGTGCCTGGTTAAGAAACAGGGCTTTGGGTGGCTACACCTTC. Translated: CAWLRNRALGGYTF.

The chain recombines TRBV7-6 with TRBJ2-5, with 9 bases aligning to TRBD2. V gave up 2 bases and J gave up 5 bases; unmatched junction bases: 9. The CDR3 is 16 residues long. Germline V gene lookup returns CDR1 SGHVS and CDR2 FNYEAQ. Here the CDR3 reads CASSLRGGRALETQYF. The CDR3 DNA sequence: TGTGCCAGCAGCTTACGGGGCGGGAGGGCCTTGGAGACCCAGTACTTC.

The V call is TRBV14, the J call TRBJ2-3; 8 nucleotides agree with TRBD2. V lost 1 base, J lost 2 bases, and 8 bases stayed unmatched. The CDR3 loop spans 17 amino acids. In germline, CDR1 is SGHDN, CDR2 FVKESK. The CDR3 is CASSQAWGSGDTDTQYF. CDR3 nucleotide sequence: TGTGCCAGCAGCCAAGCATGGGGTAGCGGGGACACAGATACGCAGTATTTT.

The rearrangement links TRBV11-2 to TRBJ1-3, with D uncertain. The V and J ends lost 4 bases and 4 bases respectively, with 17 bases between them. This CDR3 comprises 16 residues. Per germline, CDR1 SGHAT and CDR2 FQNNGV. As DNA, the CDR3 is TGTGCCAGCAGCTCAGAAGTCGCTTTGGCAGGAAACACCATATATTTT. The encoded protein is CASSSEVALAGNTIYF.

CDR3 region: CASSRTGGGLVKAFF. CDR3 sequence (DNA): TGTGCCAGCAGTAGGACAGGCGGGGGGCTGGTTAAAGCTTTCTTT. The chain joins TRBV6-5 to TRBJ1-1, with 7 bases matching TRBD1. Trimming cost V 5 bases and J 9 bases; bases outside gene matches: 15. The V gene's germline CDR1 is MNHEY and CDR2 SVGAGI. This CDR3 has 15 amino acids.